The clone carrying this T cell receptor (beta chain) appeared once. The sample comes from a study of blood T cell repertoires in COVID-19. Study-level background: The samples span acute and convalescent COVID-19 from the United States, Italy and Spain. PBMCs, B-cell-depleted T cells, or T cells provided the cDNA or gDNA that made up the material.

The germline V gene encodes CDR1 SEHNR and CDR2 FQNEAQ (reference sequence). There are 14 residues in the CDR3. V lost 3 bases and J 3 bases, leaving 8 bases between the germline ends. Original processing methods: For nucleated cells, counts were estimated from reference gene primer amplification. Measured with immunoSEQ multiplex PCR; TCRdb has only the in-frame clones, and not every one. The D gene and trimming were derived from the DNA, and the V and J assignments and clone size from that table. The sample has more than 50,000 clones; 90% are singletons. This sequence originates from an elderly man with acute or convalescent COVID-19. Sequenced material: peripheral blood. This rearrangement joins TRBV7-9 to TRBJ1-4; the D is unclear. The DNA for the CDR3 is TGTGCCAGCAGCTTGGCAACCCCTAATGAAAAACTGTTTTTT. Encoded protein: CASSLATPNEKLFF. The full variable domain, completed using reference TRBV7-9 and TRBJ1-4, is DTGVSQNPRHKITKRGQNVTFRCDPISEHNRLYWYRQTLGQGPEFLTYFQNEAQLEKSRLLSDRFSAERPKGSFSTLEIQRTEQGDSAMYLCASSLATPNEKLFFGSGTQLSVL.